One and the same sample provided the 8 T cell receptor beta chains below, sequenced in a study of shared clonotypes between healthy human individuals. Sequencing was performed with immunoSEQ multiplex PCR; in TCRdb, only in-frame clones are kept and a portion is missing. The table records around 690,000 clones, about 90% of them present only once. The sample taken for sequencing was memory CD8+ T cells from PBMCs. Specified subset: CD45RO+ cells pooled with CCR7-negative TemRA cells. The receptor source for this set is a man aged 18 to 35 in good health. Some clones in this sample may be carry-over from other donors' samples.

V gene TRBV28 combines with J gene TRBJ2-7; D remains ambiguous. This CDR3 contains 14 residues. Germline V CDR1 and CDR2: MDHEN, SYDVKM. The V end was cut by 8 bases, the J end by 6 bases, with 20 bases between. The CDR3 region is CASSTPNFFAEQYF. The CDR3 bases are TGTGCCAGCTCCACACCGAACTTCTTCGCCGAGCAGTACTTC.

The chain is built from TRBV29-1 and TRBJ2-1, with D tentatively TRBD2 (5 bases). The CDR3 is made up of 13 amino acids. Germline-derived CDR1 and CDR2 are SQVTM and ANQGSEA. The V end was cut by 4 bases, the J end by 11 bases, with 18 bases between. CDR3 sequence (DNA): TGCAGCGTTGTACACGGGAACGATGCTAAGCAGTTCTTC. Residues: CSVVHGNDAKQFF.

The CDR3 spells CASSSPGPGVYEQYF. For the CDR3, the DNA is TGTGCCAGCAGTTCCCCGGGACCAGGGGTCTACGAGCAGTACTTC. V gene TRBV28 combines with J gene TRBJ2-7; a weak D match, TRBD1 (6 bases). V lost 4 bases to trimming and J lost 3 bases, with 16 bases between them. The CDR3 sequence is 15 residues long. Germline-derived CDR1 and CDR2 are MDHEN and SYDVKM.

This chain uses TRBV7-9 with TRBJ1-1; D unresolved. V was pared by 3 bases and J by 0 bases, with 11 bases between. Germline V CDR1 and CDR2: SEHNR, FQNEAQ (reference sequence). This CDR3 is built from 15 residues. CDR3 amino acids: CASSFQGLMNTEAFF. In nucleotides, the CDR3 is TGTGCCAGCAGCTTCCAAGGGCTCATGAACACTGAAGCTTTCTTT.

A remark on this clone: This specimen includes other DNA sequences encoding the same CDR3. The chain joins TRBV9 to TRBJ2-7, with D possibly TRBD1 on 6 matching bases. Trimming took 3 bases from V and 1 from J, leaving 8 bases between them. Germline lookup yields CDR1 SGDLS and CDR2 YYNGEE. The CDR3 is 13 amino acids. The CDR3 loop reads CASSAGQSYEQYF. In DNA form, the CDR3 reads TGTGCCAGCAGCGCAGGACAGTCCTACGAGCAGTACTTC.

In its sample, this clone was seen once. The rearrangement uses TRBV4-1 and TRBJ2-2; no definite D call. V was trimmed by 1 base and J by 6 bases, leaving 12 bases between them. The CDR3 sequence is 15 residues long. CDR1 is MGHRA, CDR2 YSYEKL, per germline. The DNA for the CDR3 is TGCGCCAGCAGCCAAGGGGCGCAGGCCCCCGGGGAGCTGTTTTTT. Translation: CASSQGAQAPGELFF.

This chain uses TRBV4-3 with TRBJ1-4; D call uncertain. Trimming stripped 0 bases from V and 4 bases from J, with 12 bases between. CDR1 is LGHNA and CDR2 is YSLEER in the germline V gene. This CDR3 spans 16 amino acids. CDR3 loop: CASSQDRFGLNEKLFF. CDR3 DNA sequence: TGCGCCAGCAGCCAAGACCGCTTTGGACTTAATGAAAAACTGTTTTTT.

The V gene is TRBV28, the J gene TRBJ2-3; possible D gene TRBD1, 5 bases. CDR1 is MDHEN, CDR2 SYDVKM, per germline. V lost 1 base, J lost 6 bases, and 14 bases lay in between. This CDR3 contains 15 residues. DNA for the CDR3: TGTGCCAGCAGTTTATATACACGACAGAAGGATACGCAGTATTTT. It translates to CASSLYTRQKDTQYF.